This T cell receptor beta chain derives from a study of T cells in localized non-small cell lung cancer. Findings of the study overall: Across samples, adjacent lung featured a median roughly 60 of the top 100 tumor clones. Heterogeneity within the tumor remains possible, as just one region underwent sequencing. Longer survival (overall) was linked to higher T cell density in blood. Uninvolved adjacent lung showed peak T cell clonality, exceeding tumor.

On this clone: Its antigen is currently unknown.

TCRdb's copy holds only in-frame clones and misses some; the assay was immunoSEQ multiplex PCR. The sample includes approximately 83,000 clones, under 95% of them seen just once. This specimen was PBMCs, taken before any cancer treatment. The sequence derives from a woman aged 40-69 years with stage II squamous cell lung carcinoma.

The CDR3 region is CSVPGLASDTQYF. The CDR3 nucleotides read TGCAGCGTTCCTGGACTAGCGAGCGATACGCAGTATTTT. This sequence joins TRBV29-1 and TRBJ2-3; 9 bases line up with TRBD2. V lost 5 bases and J lost 6; bases outside the gene matches: 6. Germline loops: CDR1 SQVTM, CDR2 ANQGSEA. The CDR3 has 13 residues.